Following are 30 T cell receptor beta chains from one sample sequenced in a study of PD-1 blockade in classical Hodgkin lymphoma. Assay used: immunoSEQ multiplex PCR; TCRdb lists only in-frame clones, some missing. The sample has tens of thousands of clones; 65% to 90% are singletons. Each patient relapsed following autologous stem cell transplantation, and prior brentuximab vedotin exposure differed. Purification of CD4+ T cells from thawed PBMCs was performed via magnetic negative selection. The material sequenced was CD4+ T cells from blood, taken at baseline. These receptors all stem from a human donor with classical Hodgkin lymphoma.

This clone was observed a single time. The chain employs TRBV10-3 and TRBJ2-5; TRBD1 aligns across 9 bases. The CDR3 has 13 amino acids. V lost 5 bases to trimming and J lost 4 bases; unmatched junction nucleotides: 2. Germline V gene data show CDR1 as ENHRY and CDR2 as SYGVKD. This CDR3 reads CAISRQGGETQYF. CDR3 bases: TGTGCCATCAGTAGACAGGGGGGAGAGACCCAGTACTTC.

The chain links TRBV25-1 to TRBJ1-2; 7 nucleotides align to TRBD1. The junction had 3 bases not matched to a gene; V was cut back by 4 bases and J by 4 bases. Germline CDR1 is MGHDK and CDR2 is SYGVNS. The length of the CDR3 is 13 residues. CDR3 loop: CASSGQGTYGYTF. The CDR3 region has the DNA TGTGCCAGCAGTGGACAGGGCACCTATGGCTACACCTTC.

This clone occurred once. The chain employs TRBV5-4 and TRBJ2-7; D unresolved. The CDR3 is made up of 13 amino acids. V dropped 2 bases and J dropped 7 bases, with 13 bases sitting between them. Germline V gene lookup returns CDR1 SGHNT and CDR2 YYREEE (reference sequence). The CDR3 nucleotides are TGTGCCAGCAGCTTTTGGGCGAGTCGGGAGCAGTACTTC. Translated: CASSFWASREQYF.

This rearrangement joins TRBV27 to TRBJ2-1; TRBD2 matches at 7 bases. V was clipped by 3 bases and J by 4 bases; unmatched bases: 9. Germline V gives CDR1 MNHEY, CDR2 SMNVEV (reference sequence). The CDR3 is 16 residues long. CDR3 bases: TGTGCCAGCAGTTTGTTCAGCGGGAACGTTTACAATGAGCAGTTCTTC. Residues: CASSLFSGNVYNEQFF.

The chain carries TRBV27 and TRBJ1-2, with D hard to call. The CDR3 is made up of 12 amino acids. V was cut by 0 bases and J by 4 bases, with 3 bases left in between. In germline, CDR1 is MNHEY, CDR2 SMNVEV (reference sequence). The CDR3 loop is CASSLSGYGYTF. As DNA, the CDR3 is TGTGCCAGCAGTTTATCGGGCTATGGCTACACCTTC.

V gene TRBV30 combines with J gene TRBJ2-5; 13 nucleotides line up with TRBD2. The CDR3 loop spans 21 amino acids. CDR1 GTSNPN and CDR2 SVGIG come from the germline V gene (reference sequence). V was pared by 5 bases and J by 4 bases, with 25 bases of the junction left unmatched. CDR3 sequence reads: CAWDEGGRGGLAGSWGETQYF. CDR3 bases: TGTGCCTGGGACGAGGGAGGCAGGGGGGGACTAGCGGGATCTTGGGGAGAGACCCAGTACTTC.

The V and J genes are TRBV5-1 and TRBJ2-1, with 9 bases fitting TRBD2. Trimming took 0 bases from V and 5 from J; bases not matched to a gene: 9. Per the germline V gene, CDR1 is SGHRS and CDR2 is YFSETQ. The CDR3 totals 17 residues. The CDR3 spells CASSLARYSGGNNEQFF. CDR3 sequence (DNA): TGCGCCAGCAGCTTGGCTCGGTATAGCGGGGGCAACAATGAGCAGTTCTTC.

The chain is built from TRBV9 and TRBJ1-2; D is ambiguous. Germline CDR1 reads SGDLS; CDR2 reads YYNGEE. V lost 1 base and J 3 bases, leaving 7 bases between the germline ends. The CDR3 covers 13 residues. CDR3 sequence reads: CASSVTAYYGYTF. CDR3 coding DNA: TGTGCCAGCAGCGTAACAGCTTACTATGGCTACACCTTC. Full variable domain (remainder filled in from reference TRBV9 and TRBJ1-2): DSGVTQTPKHLITATGQRVTLRCSPRSGDLSVYWYQQSLDQGLQFLIQYYNGEERAKGNILERFSAQQFPDLHSELNLSSLELGDSALYFCASSVTAYYGYTFGSGTRLTVV.

This clone was detected once. The rearrangement links TRBV5-1 to TRBJ2-5; D possibly corresponds to TRBD1 (5 bases). V lost 0 bases to trimming and J lost 4 bases, with 16 bases between them. Germline V gene data show CDR1 as SGHRS and CDR2 as YFSETQ. The CDR3 is 16 residues long. The CDR3 here is CASSLGSARGGETQYF. The DNA of the CDR3 is TGCGCCAGCAGCTTGGGTTCCGCAAGGGGCGGAGAGACCCAGTACTTC.

This clone is a singleton in its sample. V and J are TRBV6-1 and TRBJ2-1, with D perhaps matching TRBD2 (7 bases). The CDR3 has 19 amino acids. The ends were cut back, 1 base at V and 0 bases at J, with 19 bases in the middle. Germline CDR1 reads MNHNS; CDR2 reads SASEGT. CDR3 amino acids: CASSEVGASGLSSYNEQFF. Here the CDR3 DNA reads TGTGCCAGCAGTGAAGTGGGGGCTAGCGGATTAAGCTCCTACAATGAGCAGTTCTTC.

This clone came up once. J is TRBJ2-1 and V is TRBV5-1, with 8 bases fitting TRBD1. Losses at the gene ends were 0 bases for V and 4 bases for J; bases not matched to a gene: 9. Germline assignment: CDR1 SGHRS and CDR2 YFSETQ. The CDR3 sequence is 17 residues long. CDR3 nucleotides: TGCGCCAGCAGCTTGGAGCCTACCGGGACAGGATACAATGAGCAGTTCTTC. It is translated as CASSLEPTGTGYNEQFF.

V gene TRBV1 combines with J gene TRBJ2-7; TRBD2 is the table's D call, not checked against the DNA. TRBV1 is termed a pseudogene. The length of the CDR3 is 16 residues. The CDR3 DNA reads TGCACCAGCAGCCAAGATTTAATGGCTAGCGGGAGGGAAGAGTACTTC. Translation: CTSSQDLMASGREEYF.

This chain links TRBV7-2 with TRBJ1-1; D ambiguous. With 2 bases removed from V and 4 bases from J, the gap between germline ends came to 5 bases. The CDR3 runs to 12 residues. Germline CDR1 SGHTA, CDR2 FQGNSA. The CDR3 sequence is CASSLKFTEAFF. The CDR3 DNA reads TGTGCCAGCAGCTTAAAGTTCACTGAAGCTTTCTTT.

The genes are TRBV6-4 and TRBJ2-1; 7 bases align to TRBD2. The junction had 9 bases not matched to a gene; V was cut back by 0 bases and J by 7 bases. This CDR3 has 16 amino acids. Germline values: CDR1 MRHNA, CDR2 SNTAGT. The CDR3 coding sequence is TGTGCCAGCAGTGACTCATGGGGGAGGGCCAGTAATGAGCAGTTCTTC. It is translated as CASSDSWGRASNEQFF.

This clone was detected a few times. The V gene is TRBV5-4, the J gene TRBJ1-2; D not certain. The CDR3 is 14 amino acids. Germline V CDR1 and CDR2: SGHNT, YYREEE (reference sequence). V lost 5 bases and J lost 2, with 13 bases in between. CDR3 nucleotide sequence: TGTGCCAGCAGTGTGCAGGTGATGAACTATGGCTACACCTTC. This translates into CASSVQVMNYGYTF.

The chain has TRBV2 and TRBJ1-1; D is undetermined. CDR1 and CDR2 from the germline V gene are SNHLY and FYNNEI. This CDR3 comprises 14 residues. Trimming removed 5 bases from V and 4 bases from J, with 14 bases in between. CDR3 DNA: TGTGCCAGCAGTCCCGCGGGGAGAGGCACTGAAGCTTTCTTT. It is translated as CASSPAGRGTEAFF.

The CDR3 loop is CASSYLSAGIQPQHF. The CDR3 DNA follows: TGTGCCAGCAGTTACCTAAGCGCAGGGATCCAGCCCCAGCATTTT. The chain carries TRBV6-5 and TRBJ1-5, with a tentative D call TRBD1 (5 bases). Germline-derived CDR1 and CDR2 are MNHEY and SVGAGI. The CDR3 totals 15 residues. V lost 2 bases to trimming and J lost 7 bases, with 15 bases between them.

V gene TRBV29-1 combines with J gene TRBJ2-1, with a weak D call TRBD2 (7 bases). The V end was cut by 7 bases, the J end by 9 bases, with 19 bases between. The germline V gene encodes CDR1 SQVTM and CDR2 ANQGSEA. The CDR3 loop spans 13 amino acids. CDR3 bases: TGCAGCGCCGGACTGGGAGGGGGTGGTGAGCAGTTCTTC. It translates to CSAGLGGGGEQFF.

The sample holds a few counts of this clone. This chain uses TRBV29-1 with TRBJ2-1; D unresolved. The CDR3 totals 13 residues. The V gene's germline CDR1 is SQVTM and CDR2 ANQGSEA. V was pared by 4 bases and J by 0 bases, with 7 bases between. CDR3 sequence reads: CSVARSSYNEQFF. For the CDR3, the DNA is TGCAGCGTTGCCCGATCCTCCTACAATGAGCAGTTCTTC.

The J gene is TRBJ1-2, the V gene TRBV10-3; D not certain. The germline CDR1 and CDR2 sequences are ENHRY and SYGVKD. Trimming left V 0 bases short and J 8 bases short, with 13 bases between. The CDR3 has 14 residues. The DNA of the CDR3 is TGTGCCATCAGTGAGTCGATCGTGACTCAGGGCTACACCTTC. This encodes CAISESIVTQGYTF.

The CDR3 nucleotides are TGTGCCAGCAGCCTAAGGACTAGCGGGAGCCCCGGGGAGCTGTTTTTT. It is translated as CASSLRTSGSPGELFF. The J gene is TRBJ2-2, the V gene TRBV7-2; 13 bases are a match to TRBD2. CDR1 and CDR2 from the germline V gene are SGHTA and FQGNSA. The CDR3 is 16 residues long. V lost 5 bases and J lost 6; bases outside the gene matches: 6. Complete variable domain (other parts from reference TRBV7-2 and TRBJ2-2): GAGVSQSPSNKVTEKGKDVELRCDPISGHTALYWYRQSLGQGLEFLIYFQGNSAPDKSGLPSDRFSAERTGGSVSTLTIQRTQQEDSAVYLCASSLRTSGSPGELFFGEGSRLTVL.

The genes are TRBV28 and TRBJ2-1; 11 bases fit TRBD2. V shed 4 bases and J 1 base; nucleotides not matched to a gene: 3. The CDR3 covers 16 residues. CDR1 is MDHEN and CDR2 is SYDVKM in the germline V gene. DNA for the CDR3: TGTGCCAGCAGTTCCTTAGCGGGAGGGTCCTACAATGAGCAGTTCTTC. Protein sequence: CASSSLAGGSYNEQFF.

This clone has a single count. This rearrangement joins TRBV10-1 to TRBJ1-1; D gene ambiguous. Germline CDR1 WNHNN, CDR2 SYGVQD (reference sequence). This CDR3 spans 19 amino acids. The germline V and J ends were trimmed by 9 bases and 2 bases, with 31 bases remaining between them. DNA of the CDR3: TGCGCCAGGACGCCTGGGCCCAGACCCGTTGAAACCCCTAACACTGAAGCTTTCTTT. Its translation: CARTPGPRPVETPNTEAFF.

The J gene is TRBJ1-1, the V gene TRBV5-1; TRBD1 aligns across 7 bases. Germline CDR1 reads SGHRS; CDR2 reads YFSETQ. J lost 4 bases, V lost 0 bases, and 6 bases had no gene match. This CDR3 comprises 15 residues. The CDR3 is CASSLVPGGSTEAFF. CDR3 bases: TGCGCCAGCAGCTTGGTGCCAGGGGGTAGCACTGAAGCTTTCTTT.

The chain uses TRBV5-6 and TRBJ2-1; TRBD2 agrees at 11 bases. CDR1 is SGHDT and CDR2 is YYEEEE in the germline V gene. CDR3 size: 17 residues. J was trimmed by 3 bases and V by 2 bases; bases with no gene match: 7. CDR3 in DNA: TGTGCCAGCAGCTTTTCAGGGACTAGCGGCAACTACAATGAGCAGTTCTTC. Encoded protein: CASSFSGTSGNYNEQFF.

This chain links TRBV19 with TRBJ2-7; 7 bases are a match to TRBD1. The CDR3 is made up of 15 amino acids. The J segment lost 1 base and the V segment lost 5 bases, leaving 8 bases of the junction unmatched. CDR1 and CDR2 from the germline V gene are LNHDA and SQIVND (reference sequence). The CDR3 reads CASSPRQGQSYEQYF. Here the CDR3 DNA reads TGTGCCAGTAGTCCACGACAGGGCCAGTCCTACGAGCAGTACTTC.

This chain joins TRBV6-1 and TRBJ1-2; 9 bases match TRBD1. The germline V gene encodes CDR1 MNHNS and CDR2 SASEGT. V shed 8 bases, J shed 4 bases, and the junction held 5 bases outside the gene matches. This CDR3 spans 13 amino acids. The CDR3 here is CASSGTGPYGYTF. The CDR3 DNA follows: TGTGCCAGCTCGGGGACAGGGCCCTATGGCTACACCTTC.

The chain recombines TRBV9 with TRBJ2-3; the match to TRBD2 covers 11 bases. The length of the CDR3 is 19 residues. V shed 0 bases, J shed 3 bases, and the junction held 12 bases outside the gene matches. Germline-derived CDR1 and CDR2 are SGDLS and YYNGEE. As DNA, the CDR3 is TGTGCCAGCAGCGTAGCTTTTAGCGGGAGGGCCCCTGGTACAGATACGCAGTATTTT. As protein: CASSVAFSGRAPGTDTQYF.

V and J are TRBV28 and TRBJ1-4; D gene uncertain. Looked up from germline, CDR1 is MDHEN and CDR2 is SYDVKM. The CDR3 has 13 amino acids. V gave up 6 bases and J gave up 2 bases, with 7 bases separating them. In DNA form, the CDR3 reads TGTGCCAGCAGCGTGGGGACTAATGAAAAACTGTTTTTT. Translated, it gives CASSVGTNEKLFF.

A few counts support this clone. The CDR3 region has the DNA TGTGCCAGCAGTGGACAGGGTTTTGCCAATCAGCCCCAGCATTTT. Its translation is CASSGQGFANQPQHF. The chain is built from TRBV6-1 and TRBJ1-5, with 7 bases lining up with TRBD1. Germline-derived CDR1 and CDR2 are MNHNS and SASEGT. J was trimmed by 3 bases and V by 4 bases; bases with no gene match: 6. The CDR3 is made up of 15 amino acids.